This T cell receptor (beta chain) was recorded in a study of shared clonotypes between healthy human individuals. The ends were cut back, 5 bases at V and 5 bases at J, with 9 bases in the middle. CDR3 length: 12 amino acids. In germline, CDR1 is LNHDA, CDR2 SQIVND (reference sequence). The data were produced by immunoSEQ multiplex PCR, yet TCRdb's version contains in-frame clones alone and is incomplete. Among 2.5 million or so clones listed, approximately 92% were seen once. The sequenced material came from naive CD4+ T cells sorted from blood. The subset: CD45RA+ positively selected. This chain joins TRBV19 and TRBJ1-1; D perhaps matches TRBD1 (6 bases). The TCR originated in a man in his late teens or twenties in good health. For the CDR3, the DNA is TGTGCCAGTAGTTGGAGGGGGACTGAAGCTTTCTTT. It translates to CASSWRGTEAFF. Full variable domain (outside the CDR3, taken from reference TRBV19 and TRBJ1-1): DGGITQSPKYLFRKEGQNVTLSCEQNLNHDAMYWYRQDPGQGLRLIYYSQIVNDFQKGDIAEGYSVSREKKESFPLTVTSAQKNPTAFYLCASSWRGTEAFFGQGTRLTVV.